This record covers a single TCR beta chain. Antigen specificity is unknown. The CDR3 is 17 residues long. Germline CDR1 reads KGHSH; CDR2 reads LQKENI. Deletions cut 5 bases from V and 3 bases from J, with 23 bases between. These data are taken from a study of OX40 agonist ivuxolimab in advanced cancers. About the study: An anti-OX40 (CD134) antibody with agonistic activity, ivuxolimab, was administered to patients. Study outcomes and limitations: CD4+ and CD8+ blood T cells expanded clonally by week 6 at 0.1 to 3.0 mg/kg. Certain nonresponders likewise exhibited a low normalized T-cell clonal expansion.

Produced via immunoSEQ multiplex PCR; TCRdb's table is partial and in-frame only. The data hold about 40,000 clones, with 70% to 90% observed a single time. The rearrangement links TRBV18 to TRBJ2-7; D ambiguous. The sequenced sample was CD4+ or CD8+ T cells sorted from blood, obtained in a trial of the OX40 agonist ivuxolimab. This TCR was recovered from an adult with an advanced solid tumor such as melanoma, head and neck, liver or kidney cancer. CDR3 sequence reads: CASSGLQPALTSYEQYF. The CDR3 DNA is TGTGCCAGCTCAGGATTGCAGCCAGCCCTCACGAGCTACGAGCAGTACTTC.